One T cell receptor (beta chain) is described in this entry. Antigen unknown. The junction differs from germline at one of its ends, possibly a read error. This CDR3 region has 15 residues. The sample is drawn from a study of blood T cells in healthy people across ages. About the study: Every two T cells gave about one barcoded beta molecule via template switching. Notes on the study in general: Fewer expanded clones and more diversity marked long-lived versus aged donors.

A second PCR of about 7 to 12 cycles used a sample-barcoded 5' primer and a J-beta primer mix. A template-switch adaptor that had 12 random nucleotides put a tag on each cDNA molecule. Each CDR3 protein is one row after TCRdb ran MiXCR on the 5' RACE reads. The top ten clones hold 20% to 25% of a sample with 580,000 or so distinct CDR3 sequences, 45% to 55% of them seen once. Donors were systemically healthy Caucasian individuals from Russia aged about 6 to 95 years. The V and J genes are TRBV12-3 or TRBV12-4 and TRBJ2-3, with TRBD2 as a possible D gene (6 bases). Sequences were obtained from blood. This TCR was sampled from an elderly man in good health. CDR3 protein: CASRAGTPATDMQYF. The DNA of the CDR3 is TGTGCCAGCAGAGCCGGGACTCCCGCCACAGATATGCAGTATTTT.